This T cell receptor (beta chain) was captured in a study of cytomegalovirus exposure and HLA in healthy donors. The CDR3 has 13 amino acids. The germline V gene has CDR1 MGHRA and CDR2 YSYEKL. V lost 7 bases, J lost 2 bases, and 4 bases stayed unmatched. Researchers ran the PCR with 60 Vbeta and 13 Jbeta primers. Sequenced by immunoSEQ multiplex PCR; TCRdb stores in-frame clones only, minus some. The table has about 190,000 clones, roughly three quarters seen once. Source material: PBMCs. The chain carries TRBV4-1 and TRBJ1-1; 7 nucleotides line up with TRBD1. The clonotype comes from a woman aged 18-29 years in good health and CMV-seronegative. The CDR3 is CASKGQTNTEAFF. DNA of the CDR3: TGCGCCAGCAAGGGACAGACAAACACTGAAGCTTTCTTT.